The rows below give T cell receptor beta chains drawn from one sample of a study of CD8 T cells in Susac syndrome. TCRdb passed the immunoSEQ multiplex PCR reads through MiXCR, listing each CDR3 protein once. The table shows 200,000 to 250,000 distinct CDR3 sequences, with approximately 90% occurring only once. Sequencing was carried out using CD8+ T cells from PBMCs. The receptors derive from a human donor with multiple sclerosis. Each CDR3 is given with its conserved first and last residue. D genes are given only for firm matches. For some rows the clone size is stated as once, few or many, or as a class when expanded; others skip it.

J gene: TRBJ2-3
D gene: TRBD1
V gene: TRBV6-1
clone size: .
CDR3 DNA: TGTGCCAGCAGTGAAGTCGACAGGGGGGCCACAGATACGCAGTATTTT
CDR3 protein: CASSEVDRGATDTQYF

J gene: TRBJ2-7
D gene: .
V gene: TRBV12-3/TRBV12-4
clone size: .
CDR3 DNA: TGTGCCAGCGGCCCTCCGGGACTGCCCGCCGAGCAGTACTTC
CDR3 protein: CASGPPGLPAEQYF

J gene: TRBJ1-1
D gene: TRBD1
V gene: TRBV7-8
clone size: .
CDR3 DNA: TGTGCCAGCAGCTTCCCGGGACAGACACCCTCGGGGACTGAAGCTTTCTTT
CDR3 protein: CASSFPGQTPSGTEAFF

J gene: TRBJ1-1
D gene: TRBD1
V gene: TRBV7-9
clone size: .
CDR3 DNA: TGTGCCAGCAGTTACCCGGGACAGGGGGCGACTGAAGCTTTCTTT
CDR3 protein: CASSYPGQGATEAFF

J gene: TRBJ1-1
D gene: .
V gene: TRBV30
clone size: .
CDR3 DNA: TGTGCCTGGAGTGCTGACCCCCAGGGCTTCGGCACTGAAGCTTTCTTT
CDR3 protein: CAWSADPQGFGTEAFF

J gene: TRBJ1-4
D gene: .
V gene: TRBV7-9
clone size: .
CDR3 DNA: TGTGCCAGCAGCTTCAGGGGCGAAGAACTGTTTTTT
CDR3 protein: CASSFRGEELFF

J gene: TRBJ1-2
D gene: .
V gene: TRBV30
clone size: .
CDR3 DNA: TGTGCCTGGAGTCCGGACACTTGGGGAAACTATGGCTACACCTTC
CDR3 protein: CAWSPDTWGNYGYTF

J gene: TRBJ2-2
D gene: .
V gene: TRBV4-1
clone size: .
CDR3 DNA: TGCGCCAGCAGCCGCTCCACCGGGGAGCTGTTTTTT
CDR3 protein: CASSRSTGELFF

J gene: TRBJ1-1
D gene: .
V gene: TRBV19
clone size: .
CDR3 DNA: TGTGCCAGTAGTATAGGACTGACGGGGACTGAAGCTTTCTTT
CDR3 protein: CASSIGLTGTEAFF

J gene: TRBJ2-3
D gene: .
V gene: TRBV9
clone size: .
CDR3 DNA: TGTGCCAGCAGCCTGACCCAGGGCACAGATACGCAGTATTTT
CDR3 protein: CASSLTQGTDTQYF

J gene: TRBJ2-1
D gene: TRBD2
V gene: TRBV15
clone size: .
CDR3 DNA: TGTGCCACCAACCCTAGGCGGGAGAGTTACAATGAGCAGTTCTTC
CDR3 protein: CATNPRRESYNEQFF

J gene: TRBJ2-3
D gene: .
V gene: TRBV30
clone size: .
CDR3 DNA: TGTGCCTGGAGTAGGTTCACTAGCACAGATACGCAGTATTTT
CDR3 protein: CAWSRFTSTDTQYF

J gene: TRBJ2-2
D gene: .
V gene: TRBV6-1
clone size: .
CDR3 DNA: TGTGCCAGCAGTGTCGAAGGGGGAACCGGGGAGCTGTTTTTT
CDR3 protein: CASSVEGGTGELFF

J gene: TRBJ1-1
D gene: .
V gene: TRBV29-1
clone size: .
CDR3 DNA: TGCAGCGTTGGGGGGGTCGAGGCTGAAGCTTTCTTT
CDR3 protein: CSVGGVEAEAFF

J gene: TRBJ2-5
D gene: .
V gene: TRBV15
clone size: .
CDR3 DNA: TGTGCCACCAGCAGAGGGGTCGGGGAGACCCAGTACTTC
CDR3 protein: CATSRGVGETQYF

J gene: TRBJ1-4
D gene: .
V gene: TRBV6-5
clone size: .
CDR3 DNA: TGTGCCAGCAGTTACGGGGGGGGTTATGAAAAACTGTTTTTT
CDR3 protein: CASSYGGGYEKLFF

J gene: TRBJ2-7
D gene: .
V gene: TRBV6-6
clone size: few
CDR3 DNA: TGTGCCAGCAGCCCGGTAGGGGTCGAGCAGTACTTC
CDR3 protein: CASSPVGVEQYF

J gene: TRBJ2-7
D gene: TRBD2
V gene: TRBV20-1
clone size: .
CDR3 DNA: TGCAGTGCTAGAGTTCTAGCGGGAGAATACTTC
CDR3 protein: CSARVLAGEYF

J gene: TRBJ1-1
D gene: TRBD1
V gene: TRBV25-1
clone size: .
CDR3 DNA: TGTGCCAGCAGTACACGACAGGGATTATCGGTGAACACTGAAGCTTTCTTT
CDR3 protein: CASSTRQGLSVNTEAFF

J gene: TRBJ2-7
D gene: .
V gene: TRBV7-2
clone size: .
CDR3 DNA: TGTGCCAGCAGCCCGAGAGAGGGGGGGTGGCAGTACTTC
CDR3 protein: CASSPREGGWQYF

J gene: TRBJ2-7
D gene: .
V gene: TRBV6-2/TRBV6-3
clone size: .
CDR3 DNA: TGTGCCACGGGGAGTCCCTCCTACGAGCAGTACTTC
CDR3 protein: CATGSPSYEQYF

J gene: TRBJ2-5
D gene: TRBD2
V gene: TRBV24-1
clone size: .
CDR3 DNA: TGTGCCACCAGTGATTTTGCTAGCGGTAAAGAGACCCAGTACTTC
CDR3 protein: CATSDFASGKETQYF

J gene: TRBJ2-1
D gene: .
V gene: TRBV13
clone size: .
CDR3 DNA: TGTGCCAGCAGCTCTACTAGCTCCATCTTCTACAATGAGCAGTTCTTC
CDR3 protein: CASSSTSSIFYNEQFF

J gene: TRBJ2-1
D gene: .
V gene: TRBV4-3
clone size: .
CDR3 DNA: TGCGCCAGCAGCCAAGTTGAGTCGGGACTCTCCTACAATGAGCAGTTCTTC
CDR3 protein: CASSQVESGLSYNEQFF

J gene: TRBJ1-2
D gene: .
V gene: TRBV27
clone size: .
CDR3 DNA: TGTGCCAGCAGCCCAAGGGGGGGAGGCGGCTATGGCTACACCTTC
CDR3 protein: CASSPRGGGGYGYTF

J gene: TRBJ2-1
D gene: TRBD2
V gene: TRBV29-1
clone size: .
CDR3 DNA: TGCAGCGTTATACCGGGACTAGAAGCCCCTGAGCAGTTCTTC
CDR3 protein: CSVIPGLEAPEQFF

J gene: TRBJ1-2
D gene: .
V gene: TRBV13
clone size: .
CDR3 DNA: TGTGCCAGCAGCCCCCAAAGCTATAGTGGCTACACCTTC
CDR3 protein: CASSPQSYSGYTF

J gene: TRBJ1-1
D gene: .
V gene: TRBV12-3/TRBV12-4
clone size: .
CDR3 DNA: TGTGCCAGCAGTCCAAGGACGGATGAAGCTTTCTTT
CDR3 protein: CASSPRTDEAFF

J gene: TRBJ1-4
D gene: .
V gene: TRBV7-9
clone size: .
CDR3 DNA: TGTGCCAGCAGCTTACGAATCCACGGTCCTAATGAAAAACTGTTTTTT
CDR3 protein: CASSLRIHGPNEKLFF

J gene: TRBJ1-1
D gene: .
V gene: TRBV27
clone size: .
CDR3 DNA: TGTGCCAGCACCCCTGGGGTTAAGAACACTGAAGCTTTCTTT
CDR3 protein: CASTPGVKNTEAFF

J gene: TRBJ1-1
D gene: .
V gene: TRBV28
clone size: .
CDR3 DNA: TGTGCCAGCAGCCCCAGGGTCCCTGAAGCTTTCTTT
CDR3 protein: CASSPRVPEAFF

J gene: TRBJ2-2
D gene: .
V gene: TRBV13
clone size: .
CDR3 DNA: TGTGCCAGCAGCTCGCTCACGGAGTCCCCCGGGGAGCTGTTTTTT
CDR3 protein: CASSSLTESPGELFF

J gene: TRBJ2-2
D gene: .
V gene: TRBV6-5
clone size: .
CDR3 DNA: TGTGCCAGCACACAGGGAAACACCGGGGAGCTGTTTTTT
CDR3 protein: CASTQGNTGELFF

J gene: TRBJ1-5
D gene: TRBD1
V gene: TRBV7-9
clone size: .
CDR3 DNA: TGTGCCAGCAGCCGGGACAGCGGCAATCAGCCCCAGCATTTT
CDR3 protein: CASSRDSGNQPQHF

J gene: TRBJ2-5
D gene: TRBD1
V gene: TRBV6-5
clone size: .
CDR3 DNA: TGTGCCAGCAGTTACCACGGACAGGGCCAAGAGACCCAGTACTTC
CDR3 protein: CASSYHGQGQETQYF

J gene: TRBJ2-1
D gene: TRBD2
V gene: TRBV12-3/TRBV12-4
clone size: .
CDR3 DNA: TGTGCCAGCAGTTTCGGGACTAGCGGGAACTACAATGAGCAGTTCTTC
CDR3 protein: CASSFGTSGNYNEQFF

J gene: TRBJ2-5
D gene: TRBD2
V gene: TRBV2
clone size: once
CDR3 DNA: TGTGCCAGCAGTGAGGGCCCGGGACTATTGGGAGAGACCCAGTACTTC
CDR3 protein: CASSEGPGLLGETQYF

J gene: TRBJ2-2
D gene: .
V gene: TRBV3-1
clone size: .
CDR3 DNA: TGTGCCAGCAGCCAAATAGGGGCGAACACCGGGGAGCTGTTTTTT
CDR3 protein: CASSQIGANTGELFF

J gene: TRBJ2-1
D gene: .
V gene: TRBV10-2
clone size: once
CDR3 DNA: TGCGCCAGCAACCAGGGGTGGTCCAATGAGCAGTTCTTC
CDR3 protein: CASNQGWSNEQFF

J gene: TRBJ1-1
D gene: TRBD1
V gene: TRBV5-1
clone size: .
CDR3 DNA: TGCGCCAGCAGCCTCCACAGGGGTGGGACTGAAGCTTTCTTT
CDR3 protein: CASSLHRGGTEAFF